This note documents a single T cell receptor (beta chain) sequence. Sequenced by immunoSEQ multiplex PCR; TCRdb stores in-frame clones only, minus some. The sample carries tens of thousands of clones, roughly four fifths recorded once. The data were obtained in a study of blood T cell repertoires in COVID-19. Per germline, CDR1 SGHKS and CDR2 YYEKEE (reference sequence). The CDR3 contains 16 residues. V lost 4 bases to trimming and J lost 4 bases, with 15 bases between them. Specimen: peripheral blood. This sequence was found in a human donor in a cohort sampled during active COVID-19. The genes are TRBV5-5 and TRBJ2-6; D may be TRBD1 (5 bases). CDR3: CASSRTPGSGANVLTF. CDR3 DNA sequence: TGTGCCAGCAGCCGAACACCAGGGTCCGGGGCCAACGTCCTGACTTTC.